The 8 T cell receptor beta chains reported below all come from one sample, sequenced in a study of CD4 T cells in relation to SARS-CoV-2 and coronaviruses. Data came from immunoSEQ multiplex PCR; TCRdb stores just in-frame clones and leaves some out. The sample records 35,000 or so clones, more than 60% being singletons. Their antigens remain unidentified. Sequencing was performed on memory CD4+ T cells from PBMCs, cultured in vitro. These TCRs come from an adult with COVID-19.

The J gene is TRBJ1-4, the V gene TRBV6-2 or TRBV6-3; TRBD1 matches 7 bases. CDR1 is MNHEY, CDR2 SVGEGT, per germline. V dropped 2 bases and J dropped 6; count of bases not matched to a gene: 9. CDR3 length equals 16 residues. In nucleotides, the CDR3 is TGTGCCAGCAGTTACGGAACAGGGGACGATGATGAAAAACTGTTTTTT. Its protein is CASSYGTGDDDEKLFF.

In this sample, this clone turned up a few times. V and J are TRBV7-9 and TRBJ2-2; the D gene is possibly TRBD2 (6 bases). The V gene lost 0 bases and the J gene lost 1 base, with 6 bases spanning the gap. Looked up from germline, CDR1 is SEHNR and CDR2 is FQNEAQ (reference sequence). The CDR3 is made up of 15 amino acids. CDR3 in DNA: TGTGCCAGCAGCTTAGCGGAGGGGAACACCGGGGAGCTGTTTTTT. Its translation: CASSLAEGNTGELFF. Full variable domain (missing parts from reference TRBV7-9 and TRBJ2-2): DTGVSQNPRHKITKRGQNVTFRCDPISEHNRLYWYRQTLGQGPEFLTYFQNEAQLEKSRLLSDRFSAERPKGSFSTLEIQRTEQGDSAMYLCASSLAEGNTGELFFGEGSRLTVL.

The chain links TRBV9 to TRBJ2-3; D not certain. CDR1 SGDLS and CDR2 YYNGEE come from the germline V gene. Trimming pared 4 bases from V and 2 bases from J, leaving 2 bases between. The CDR3 spans 11 residues. The CDR3 loop reads CASSYTDTQYF. The CDR3 coding sequence is TGTGCCAGCAGCTACACAGATACGCAGTATTTT.

This rearrangement joins TRBV12-3 or TRBV12-4 to TRBJ2-3; D remains unclear. The V gene lost 6 bases and the J gene lost 5 bases, with 12 bases spanning the gap. The CDR3 length is 13 residues. The CDR3 spells CASSVNPRDTQYF. The DNA for the CDR3 is TGTGCCAGCAGCGTAAACCCGAGAGATACGCAGTATTTT.

J is TRBJ2-1 and V is TRBV5-3; no reliable D call. TRBV5-3 belongs to the ORF category, with a function that is uncertain. This CDR3 comprises 15 residues. V gave up 2 bases and J gave up 6 bases, with 15 bases separating them. As DNA, the CDR3 is TGTGCCAGAAGCTTTATGGAGAATCGGGTCAATGAGCAGTTCTTC. Encoded protein: CARSFMENRVNEQFF.

This chain links TRBV7-3 with TRBJ2-7; TRBD2 agrees at 12 bases. The trim removed 6 bases at V and 6 bases at J, leaving 6 bases unmatched. CDR1 and CDR2 from the germline V gene are SGHTA and FQGTGA. The CDR3 sequence is 14 residues long. In DNA, the CDR3 is TGTGCCAGCAGACGACTAGCGGGAGACGGCGAGCAGTACTTC. Encoded protein: CASRRLAGDGEQYF.

This chain links TRBV28 with TRBJ1-2, with 9 bases fitting TRBD1. CDR1 MDHEN and CDR2 SYDVKM come from the germline V gene. The CDR3 has 17 amino acids. The junction had 12 bases not matched to a gene; V was cut back by 2 bases and J by 5 bases. The CDR3 DNA reads as TGTGCCAGCAGTTTACTCTTGAACAGGGGGCTTCGGTATGGCTACACCTTC. Its translation: CASSLLLNRGLRYGYTF.

V and J are TRBV4-3 and TRBJ2-7, with D tentatively TRBD2 (6 bases). The germline V and J ends were trimmed by 1 base and 0 bases, with 13 bases remaining between them. Germline CDR1 is LGHNA and CDR2 is YSLEER. The CDR3 runs to 16 residues. DNA for the CDR3: TGCGCCAGCAGCCAAGGGGCGGGGTTCGGCTCCTACGAGCAGTACTTC. Its protein is CASSQGAGFGSYEQYF.